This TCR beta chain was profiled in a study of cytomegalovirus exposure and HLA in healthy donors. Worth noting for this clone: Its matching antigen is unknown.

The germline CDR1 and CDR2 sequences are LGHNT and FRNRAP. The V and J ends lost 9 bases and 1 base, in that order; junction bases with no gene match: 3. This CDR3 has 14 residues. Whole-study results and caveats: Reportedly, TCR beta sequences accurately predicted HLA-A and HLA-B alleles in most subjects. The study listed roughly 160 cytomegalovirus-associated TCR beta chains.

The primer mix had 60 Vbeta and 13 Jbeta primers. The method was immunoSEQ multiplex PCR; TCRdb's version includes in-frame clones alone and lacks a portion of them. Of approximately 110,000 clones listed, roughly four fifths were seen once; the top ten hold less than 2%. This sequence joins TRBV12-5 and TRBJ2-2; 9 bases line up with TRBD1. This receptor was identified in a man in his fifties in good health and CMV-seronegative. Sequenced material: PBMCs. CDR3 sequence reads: CASQGQGNTGELFF. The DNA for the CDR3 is TGTGCTAGCCAGGGACAGGGGAACACCGGGGAGCTGTTTTTT.